Reported below is one T cell receptor beta chain. The antigen is not known. Primed by a sample-barcoded 5' primer and a J-beta primer mix, a second PCR proceeded for about 6 to 11 cycles. TCRdb reprocessed the 5' RACE reads via MiXCR and lists one record per CDR3 protein. The table includes more than 800,000 distinct CDR3 sequences, 45% detected once. Healthy Caucasian individuals from Russia aged roughly 6 to 95 were enrolled as donors. Extracted total RNA amounted to at least 6 micrograms for each sample. The sample belongs to a study of blood T cells in healthy people across ages. Study findings and constraints: Long-lived donors had more naive CD4+ cells and higher diversity than aged donors.

The CDR3 runs 14 residues. Germline loops: CDR1 MNHNS, CDR2 SASEGT. The TCR was taken from a woman in her sixties in good health. Sample: blood. The chain joins TRBV6-1 to TRBJ2-5, with D possibly matching TRBD2 (5 bases). The DNA matches TRBJ2-7 better at its end, which makes the J call doubtful. CDR3 region: CASSEGAGPYEQYF. Written as DNA, the CDR3 is TGTGCCAGCAGTGAGGGAGCAGGTCCCTACGAGCAGTACTTC.